Below, 23 T cell receptor beta chains from the same sample are listed, as sequenced in a study of liver allograft versus peripheral blood T cells. Study as a whole: Liver transplant recipients had T cell receptor repertoires compared between transplanted liver and peripheral blood.

TCRdb redid the calling of the reads with MiXCR, one entry per CDR3 protein. Of 950 to 1,500 distinct CDR3 sequences listed, roughly 15% are singletons. The receptor source for this set is a human patient who had a liver transplant. Among the T cells, some may be from the graft donor.

By its share, this clonotype is medium-sized. The chain carries TRBV28 and TRBJ2-3, with TRBD2 matching over 9 bases. The CDR3 runs to 14 residues. V was clipped by 3 bases and J by 6 bases; unmatched bases: 4. CDR1 and CDR2 (germline): MDHEN, SYDVKM. The CDR3 DNA reads TGTGCCAGCAGTTTTCTAGCGGGAACCGATACGCAGTATTTT. Its translation: CASSFLAGTDTQYF. The full variable domain, rest sourced from reference TRBV28 and TRBJ2-3, is DVKVTQSSRYLVKRTGEKVFLECVQDMDHENMFWYRQDPGLGLRLIYFSYDVKMKEKGDIPEGYSVSREKKERFSLILESASTNQTSMYLCASSFLAGTDTQYFGPGTRLTVL.

This clonotype is deemed medium-sized. The rearrangement joins TRBV5-1 to TRBJ2-7, with TRBD2 matching over 8 bases. J lost 0 bases, V lost 4 bases, and 9 bases had no gene match. Germline loops: CDR1 SGHRS, CDR2 YFSETQ. The CDR3 contains 16 residues. The CDR3 here is CASSLQFSGDSYEQYF. As DNA, the CDR3 is TGCGCCAGCAGCCTTCAATTTAGCGGGGACTCCTACGAGCAGTACTTC.

By share, this clonotype counts as medium-sized. V usage is TRBV30 and J usage is TRBJ2-1, with 7 bases matching TRBD2. Germline V gene data show CDR1 as GTSNPN and CDR2 as SVGIG (reference sequence). J was trimmed by 6 bases and V by 0 bases; bases with no gene match: 5. There are 14 residues in the CDR3. Written as DNA, the CDR3 is TGTGCCTGGAGTGTCTGGCGGGAGTCCAATGAGCAGTTCTTC. It specifies CAWSVWRESNEQFF.

This clonotype is judged large. This rearrangement joins TRBV19 to TRBJ1-5; D not certain. The CDR3 runs 13 residues. Germline CDR1 is LNHDA and CDR2 is SQIVND (reference sequence). The V end was cut by 2 bases, the J end by 9 bases, with 11 bases between. This CDR3 reads CASSIKTPAPQHF. The CDR3 region has the DNA TGTGCCAGTAGTATAAAAACCCCGGCGCCCCAGCATTTT.

As to this clonotype: A far larger clone is only one base removed, so a read error is likely. J is TRBJ2-1 and V is TRBV6-6; TRBD2 is a possible D gene (6 bases). The CDR3 extends over 16 amino acids. CDR1 MNHNY and CDR2 SVGAGI come from the germline V gene (reference sequence). V was shortened by 4 bases and J by 0 bases, with 13 bases between the two germline ends. The CDR3 region is CASSLSLGGSYNEQFF. The CDR3, as DNA: TGTGCCAGCAGTTTATCCTTGGGGGGCTCCTACAATGAGCAGTTCTTC.

Relative to its sample, this clonotype is large. The chain recombines TRBV29-1 with TRBJ2-6; TRBD1 matches at 11 bases. V was pared by 4 bases and J by 2 bases, with 4 bases of the junction left unmatched. CDR1 is SQVTM, CDR2 ANQGSEA, per germline. CDR3 length: 16 amino acids. DNA of the CDR3: TGCAGCGTTGTGGACAGGGGGCGGGCTGGGGCCAACGTCCTGACTTTC. The encoded protein is CSVVDRGRAGANVLTF. The entire variable domain, with the rest obtained from reference TRBV29-1 and TRBJ2-6, is as follows: SAVISQKPSRDICQRGTSLTIQCQVDSQVTMMFWYRQQPGQSLTLIATANQGSEATYESGFVIDKFPISRPNLTFSTLTVSNMSPEDSSIYLCSVVDRGRAGANVLTFGAGSRLTVL.

Judged by abundance, this clonotype is medium-sized. The chain uses TRBV12-3 or TRBV12-4 and TRBJ1-5; no firm D call. Trimming removed 2 bases at V and 4 bases at J, with 6 bases between. The CDR3 is made up of 13 amino acids. CDR3: CASSLRMNQPQHF. DNA for the CDR3: TGTGCCAGCAGTTTACGGATGAATCAGCCCCAGCATTTT.

The chain links TRBV6-6 to TRBJ1-6; D might be TRBD1 (5 bases). This CDR3 is built from 14 residues. Germline V gives CDR1 MNHNY, CDR2 SVGAGI (reference sequence). Trimming removed 7 bases at V and 10 bases at J, with 17 bases between. CDR3 sequence (DNA): TGTGCCAGCACCTCCGGGGGAGGGAACTCACCCCTCCACTTT. This translates into CASTSGGGNSPLHF.

This clonotype is medium-sized in the sample. The rearrangement uses TRBV5-6 and TRBJ1-2; TRBD1 aligns across 7 bases. Looked up from germline, CDR1 is SGHDT and CDR2 is YYEEEE. Unmatched junction bases numbered 8, after V lost 4 bases and J lost 5 bases. This CDR3 is 14 amino acids long. CDR3 loop: CASSTTGQRYGYTF. For the CDR3, the DNA is TGTGCCAGCAGCACCACGGGACAGCGATATGGCTACACCTTC. Looking up the rest from reference TRBV5-6 and TRBJ1-2 gives the full variable domain: DAGVTQSPTHLIKTRGQQVTLRCSPKSGHDTVSWYQQALGQGPQFIFQYYEEEERQRGNFPDRFSGHQFPNYSSELNVNALLLGDSALYLCASSTTGQRYGYTFGSGTRLTVV.

V and J are TRBV27 and TRBJ2-2; TRBD2 matches at 13 bases. The CDR3 length is 15 residues. Germline V lookup: CDR1 MNHEY, CDR2 SMNVEV (reference sequence). V shed 6 bases and J 7 bases; nucleotides not matched to a gene: 5. The CDR3 coding sequence is TGTGCCAGCAGAGGACTAGCGGGGGTTGACGGGGAGCTGTTTTTT. It is translated as CASRGLAGVDGELFF.

By sample fraction, this clonotype is medium-sized. The CDR3 is CASSYGGTGYEQYF. The CDR3 bases are TGTGCCAGCAGTTATGGAGGGACCGGCTACGAGCAGTACTTC. The rearrangement uses TRBV6-2 or TRBV6-3 and TRBJ2-7; tentatively, D is TRBD2 (6 bases). Between the trimmed V and J ends, which lost 3 bases and 3 bases, there was a span of 12 bases. CDR3 size: 14 residues. Germline V lookup: CDR1 MNHEY, CDR2 SVGEGT.

This clonotype is classed as medium-sized. The chain uses TRBV7-9 and TRBJ1-1; weak D call: TRBD1 (6 bases). V was clipped by 5 bases and J by 3 bases, with 19 bases between them. The CDR3 has 16 residues. CDR1 SEHNR and CDR2 FQNEAQ come from the germline V gene (reference sequence). The CDR3, as DNA: TGTGCCAGCAGCCCATCAACGGGGGGCAGATACACTGAAGCTTTCTTT. Protein: CASSPSTGGRYTEAFF.

This clonotype is medium-sized in the sample. The chain combines TRBV27 with TRBJ2-7; D remains ambiguous. The CDR3 consists of 18 residues. The V end lost 3 bases, the J end lost 0 bases, and 21 bases lay between the germline ends. The V gene's germline CDR1 is MNHEY and CDR2 SMNVEV (reference sequence). This CDR3 reads CASSFAPPRTSSSYEQYF. Written as DNA, the CDR3 is TGTGCCAGCAGTTTCGCACCCCCCAGGACGTCTAGCTCCTACGAGCAGTACTTC.

This clonotype rates as medium-sized. This chain links TRBV29-1 with TRBJ2-7; no reliable D call. Germline V gives CDR1 SQVTM, CDR2 ANQGSEA. V lost 0 bases to trimming and J lost 0 bases, with 9 bases between them. This CDR3 spans 14 amino acids. CDR3 DNA sequence: TGCAGCGTTGAAGATAGCAGGAGCTCCTACGAGCAGTACTTC. It encodes CSVEDSRSSYEQYF.

The rearrangement joins TRBV2 to TRBJ2-7; D gene ambiguous. The CDR3 runs 13 residues. Per the germline V gene, CDR1 is SNHLY and CDR2 is FYNNEI. Trimming cost V 3 bases and J 1 base, with 7 bases left between them. In DNA form, the CDR3 reads TGTGCCAGCAGTGACGCAGCGTCCTACGAGCAGTACTTC. Translated: CASSDAASYEQYF.

The table lists this clonotype with a few counts. The chain recombines TRBV7-9 with TRBJ1-2; 8 bases agree with TRBD1. Germline V gene sequence: CDR1 SEHNR, CDR2 FQNEAQ (reference sequence). This CDR3 is 16 amino acids long. Unmatched junction bases numbered 10, after V lost 3 bases and J lost 4 bases. CDR3 loop: CASSFAGGRVSYGYTF. For the CDR3, the DNA is TGTGCCAGCAGCTTCGCAGGGGGCAGGGTTAGCTATGGCTACACCTTC.

Sample share makes this clonotype large (0.1 to 1%). The J gene is TRBJ1-2, the V gene TRBV29-1; 7 bases match TRBD1. J was trimmed by 7 bases and V by 1 base; bases with no gene match: 3. The CDR3 has 12 residues. Per germline, CDR1 SQVTM and CDR2 ANQGSEA. This CDR3 is CSVEGQGGGYTF. In nucleotides, the CDR3 is TGCAGCGTTGAAGGTCAGGGGGGTGGCTACACCTTC.

This clonotype has just a few counts. CDR3 coding DNA: TGTGCCAGCAGCTTACCCCGGGACCGAGCTAGCACAGATACGCAGTATTTT. Its translation: CASSLPRDRASTDTQYF. V and J are TRBV9 and TRBJ2-3, with D perhaps given as TRBD1 or TRBD2 (5 bases each). V shed 4 bases and J shed 0 bases, with 18 bases lying between them. Germline values: CDR1 SGDLS, CDR2 YYNGEE. CDR3 size: 17 residues.

By frequency in the sample, this clonotype is medium-sized. The chain employs TRBV7-9 and TRBJ2-5; TRBD1 is a possible D gene (5 bases). Germline CDR1 is SEHNR and CDR2 is FQNEAQ (reference sequence). This CDR3 has 15 residues. Between the trimmed V and J ends, which lost 3 bases and 10 bases, there was a span of 21 bases. As DNA, the CDR3 is TGTGCCAGCAGCTTGGACGACAGAGCAATCTTGATCCAGTACTTC. This codes for CASSLDDRAILIQYF.

This clonotype is labeled medium-sized. DNA for the CDR3: TGTGCCAGCATCGGGACTAGCGGGAGGAGACCCTACGAGCAGTACTTC. Translating gives CASIGTSGRRPYEQYF. The chain recombines TRBV6-1 with TRBJ2-7; 15 nucleotides line up with TRBD2. Germline V gene data show CDR1 as MNHNS and CDR2 as SASEGT. The CDR3 covers 16 residues. Trimming took 7 bases from V and 2 from J; bases not matched to a gene: 6.

This sequence joins TRBV7-9 and TRBJ1-4, with 10 bases lining up with TRBD1. V shed 2 bases and J 7 bases; nucleotides not matched to a gene: 10. Germline-derived CDR1 and CDR2 are SEHNR and FQNEAQ (reference sequence). CDR3 length: 17 residues. CDR3 region: CASSLSLRDRGPEKLFF. The CDR3 region has the DNA TGTGCCAGCAGCTTATCTCTCCGAGACAGGGGGCCTGAAAAACTGTTTTTT.

This clonotype was detected a few times. This rearrangement joins TRBV28 to TRBJ2-7; 8 bases align to TRBD1. The CDR3 has 17 amino acids. Germline-derived CDR1 and CDR2 are MDHEN and SYDVKM. Germline trimming cut 3 bases from V and 3 bases from J; bases unmatched to any gene: 13. CDR3 residues: CASSFLDLGQGIYEQYF. The CDR3 bases are TGTGCCAGCAGTTTCCTCGACCTCGGACAGGGTATCTACGAGCAGTACTTC. The full variable domain, rest sourced from reference TRBV28 and TRBJ2-7, is DVKVTQSSRYLVKRTGEKVFLECVQDMDHENMFWYRQDPGLGLRLIYFSYDVKMKEKGDIPEGYSVSREKKERFSLILESASTNQTSMYLCASSFLDLGQGIYEQYFGPGTRLTVT.

Here the CDR3 reads CASSASINYGYTF. The CDR3 DNA reads TGTGCCAGCAGTGCCTCAATAAACTATGGCTACACCTTC. The chain carries TRBV12-3 or TRBV12-4 and TRBJ1-2; D ambiguous. With 5 bases removed from V and 2 bases from J, the gap between germline ends came to 9 bases. The CDR3 runs 13 residues.